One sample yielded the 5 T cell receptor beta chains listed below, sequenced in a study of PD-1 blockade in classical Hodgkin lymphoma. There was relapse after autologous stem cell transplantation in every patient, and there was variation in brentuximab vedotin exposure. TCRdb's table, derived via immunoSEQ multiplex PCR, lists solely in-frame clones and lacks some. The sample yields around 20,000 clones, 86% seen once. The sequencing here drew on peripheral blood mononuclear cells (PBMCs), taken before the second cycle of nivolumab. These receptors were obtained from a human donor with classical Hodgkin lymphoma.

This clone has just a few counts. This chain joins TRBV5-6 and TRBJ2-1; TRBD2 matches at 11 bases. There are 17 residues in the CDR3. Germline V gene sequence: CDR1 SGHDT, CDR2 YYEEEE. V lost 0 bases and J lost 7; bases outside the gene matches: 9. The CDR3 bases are TGTGCCAGCAGCTTGGGGCTAGCGGGGGGCGTCTGGAATGAGCAGTTCTTC. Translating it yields CASSLGLAGGVWNEQFF.

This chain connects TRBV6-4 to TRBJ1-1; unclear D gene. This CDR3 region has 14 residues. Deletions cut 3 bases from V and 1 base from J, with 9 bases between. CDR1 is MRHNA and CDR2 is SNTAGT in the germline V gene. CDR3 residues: CASSESEENTEAFF. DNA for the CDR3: TGTGCCAGCAGTGAATCCGAGGAGAACACTGAAGCTTTCTTT.

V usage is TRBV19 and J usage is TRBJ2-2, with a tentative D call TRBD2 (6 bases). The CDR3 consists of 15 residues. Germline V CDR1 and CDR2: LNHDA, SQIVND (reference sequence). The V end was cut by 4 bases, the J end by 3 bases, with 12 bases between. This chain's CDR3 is CASSNRDSHTGELFF. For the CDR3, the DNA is TGTGCCAGTAGTAACCGGGACTCTCACACCGGGGAGCTGTTTTTT.

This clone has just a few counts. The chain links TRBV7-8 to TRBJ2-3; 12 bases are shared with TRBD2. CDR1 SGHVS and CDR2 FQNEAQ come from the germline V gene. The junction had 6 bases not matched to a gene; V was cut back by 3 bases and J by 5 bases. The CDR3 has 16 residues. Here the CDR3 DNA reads TGTGCCAGCAGCTTTCAAACTAGCGGGGGGTTAGATACGCAGTATTTT. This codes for CASSFQTSGGLDTQYF.

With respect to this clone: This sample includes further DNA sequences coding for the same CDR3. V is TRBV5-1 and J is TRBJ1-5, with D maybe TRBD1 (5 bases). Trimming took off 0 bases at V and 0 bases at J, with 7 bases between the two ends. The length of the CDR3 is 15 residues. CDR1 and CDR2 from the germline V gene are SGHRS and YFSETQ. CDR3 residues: CASSLGGVSNQPQHF. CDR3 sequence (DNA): TGCGCCAGCAGCTTGGGAGGGGTTAGCAATCAGCCCCAGCATTTT.